This TCR beta chain was found in a study of blood T cell repertoires in COVID-19 (dated by TCRdb to 2020 to 2021). In the study overall: The collaborator samples originated in the United States, Italy and Spain and spanned the acute and convalescent phases of COVID-19. The prospective study material was composed of cDNA or gDNA derived from T cells, B-cell-depleted T cells, or PBMCs. Deeply sampled blood TCRbeta repertoires from subjects exposed to, actively infected with, or recovered from COVID-19 were included in the dataset. The repertoires were made available in a free public database intended to serve as a resource for research on the immune response to SARS-CoV-2. Samples came from the ongoing ImmuneRACE study (first 160 participants) plus 1,254 subjects from 6 global collaborators. Sample metadata almost always included a de-identified subject ID, COVID-19 status, age in years and sex. Where available, HLA class I and class II types were taken from metadata supplied by the sample provider and were not determined by assay-based typing.

Of note for this clone: Its antigen remains unidentified. Base qualities were left out, and no much larger clone turns up one base away.

TCRbeta CDR3 regions were amplified from genomic DNA using the immunoSEQ Assay, a bias-controlled multiplex PCR. Concerning the study's data processing: Nucleated cell counts per sample were estimated from amplification of reference gene primers within the assay. To quantify the absolute abundance of each unique TCRbeta CDR3 rearrangement, sequence reads were collapsed and filtered. For each sample, productive Simpson clonality was calculated by taking the square root of Simpson's diversity index across productive rearrangements. TCRdb's version of the immuneACCESS table is confined to in-frame rearrangements and falls short of the full clone set. An unresolved V gene accounts for under half of the shortfall where checked; the remainder is of unknown origin. V and J calls and clone size come straight from that table; D and trimming were deduced from the DNA. The sample records roughly 230,000 clones, approximately 84% of which are singletons. 6.6% of the sample goes to the ten largest clones.

In the prospective study, participants were roughly 18 to 100 years old, resided in 25 or so geographic areas of the United States, and were enrolled through a virtual design. In the prospective study, cohorts were assigned on the basis of participant-reported clinical history obtained from a screening survey and a study questionnaire. A participant counted as exposed if, within 2 weeks of entering the study, that participant had been in contact with someone who had a PCR-confirmed or clinician-diagnosed COVID-19 case. Mobile phlebotomists in the prospective study collected whole blood, serum and a nasopharyngeal or oropharyngeal swab from every participant. Over an approximately 2-month period, participants in the prospective study had the option of providing additional blood draws and questionnaires. Before DNA extraction, blood samples from the prospective study were shipped at room temperature or frozen.

What the study reported, not specific to this receptor: How much clinical and demographic metadata was included differed by source and by participant, and the metadata was provided uncurated.

Based on the germline V gene, the CDR1 and CDR2 sequences are MNHNS and SASEGT. Trimming removed 1 base from V and 10 bases from J, leaving 14 bases between the germline ends. The CDR3 sequence holds 15 residues, the cysteine and phenylalanine included. Only CDR3 DNA is held: 45 bases, read in frame from base 1. This receptor chain uses TRBV6-1 and TRBJ1-6; a confident D gene designation cannot be given. The sequenced sample was PBMCs or T cells enriched from blood (not recorded which). The receptor was derived from a woman aged 50 to 65 who had been exposed to COVID-19. The nucleotide sequence reads TGTGCCAGCAGTGAAGGTACGGGCAGCGGATCACCCCTCCACTTT. Translated, this is CASSEGTGSGSPLHF.